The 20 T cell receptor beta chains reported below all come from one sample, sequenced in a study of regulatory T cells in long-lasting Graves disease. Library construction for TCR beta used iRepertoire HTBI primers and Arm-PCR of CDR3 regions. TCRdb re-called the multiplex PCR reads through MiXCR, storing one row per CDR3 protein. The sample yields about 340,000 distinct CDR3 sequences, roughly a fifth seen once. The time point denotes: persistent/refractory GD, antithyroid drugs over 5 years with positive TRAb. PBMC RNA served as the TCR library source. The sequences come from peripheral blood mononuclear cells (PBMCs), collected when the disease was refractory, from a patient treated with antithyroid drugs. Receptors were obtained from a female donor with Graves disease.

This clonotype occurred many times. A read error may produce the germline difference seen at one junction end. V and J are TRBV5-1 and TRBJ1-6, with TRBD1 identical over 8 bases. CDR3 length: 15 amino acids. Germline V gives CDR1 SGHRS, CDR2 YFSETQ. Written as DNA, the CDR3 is TGTGCCAGCAGTTTAGGACAGGGTTATAATTCACCCCTCCACTTT. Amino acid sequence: CASSLGQGYNSPLHF.

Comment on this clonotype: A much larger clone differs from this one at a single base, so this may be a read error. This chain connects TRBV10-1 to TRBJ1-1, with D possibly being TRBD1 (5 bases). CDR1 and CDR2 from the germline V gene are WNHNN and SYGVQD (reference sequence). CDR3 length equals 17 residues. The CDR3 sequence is CASGESIEGWLATEAFF. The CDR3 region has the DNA TGCGCCAGCGGTGAGTCGATAGAGGGGTGGCTGGCCACTGAAGCTTTCTTT.

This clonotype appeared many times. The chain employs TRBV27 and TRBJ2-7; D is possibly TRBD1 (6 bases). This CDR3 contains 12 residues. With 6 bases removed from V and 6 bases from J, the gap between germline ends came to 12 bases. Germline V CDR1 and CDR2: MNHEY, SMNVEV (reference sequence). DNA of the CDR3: TGTGCCAGCAGCAGAATAGGGGGCGAGCAGTACTTC. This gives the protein CASSRIGGEQYF.

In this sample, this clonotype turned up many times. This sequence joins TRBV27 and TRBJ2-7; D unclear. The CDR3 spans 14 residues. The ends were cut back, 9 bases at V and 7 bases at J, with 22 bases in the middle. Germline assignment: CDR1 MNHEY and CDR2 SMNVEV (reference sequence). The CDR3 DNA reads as TGTGCCAGTAGTCCAGGATCCGCTGTCGCTGAGCAGTACTTC. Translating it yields CASSPGSAVAEQYF.

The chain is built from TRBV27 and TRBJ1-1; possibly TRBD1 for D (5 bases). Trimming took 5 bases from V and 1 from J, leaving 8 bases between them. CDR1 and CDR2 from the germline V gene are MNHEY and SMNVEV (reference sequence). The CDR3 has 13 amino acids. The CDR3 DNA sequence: TGTGCCAGCAGTGACAGTCCGAACACTGAAGCTTTCTTT. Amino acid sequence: CASSDSPNTEAFF.

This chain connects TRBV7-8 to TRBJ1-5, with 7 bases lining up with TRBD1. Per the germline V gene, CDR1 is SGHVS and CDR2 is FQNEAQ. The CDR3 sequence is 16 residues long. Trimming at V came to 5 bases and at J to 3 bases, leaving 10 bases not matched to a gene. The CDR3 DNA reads TGTGCCAGCAGCCTAGGTTCCGGGACAGTCAATCAGCCCCAGCATTTT. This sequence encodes CASSLGSGTVNQPQHF.

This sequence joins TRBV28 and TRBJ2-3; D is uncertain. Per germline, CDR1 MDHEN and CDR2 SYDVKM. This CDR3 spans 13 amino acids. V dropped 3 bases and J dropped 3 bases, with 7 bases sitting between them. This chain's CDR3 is CASSFLRTDTQYF. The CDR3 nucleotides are TGTGCCAGCAGTTTCCTCAGGACAGATACGCAGTATTTT.

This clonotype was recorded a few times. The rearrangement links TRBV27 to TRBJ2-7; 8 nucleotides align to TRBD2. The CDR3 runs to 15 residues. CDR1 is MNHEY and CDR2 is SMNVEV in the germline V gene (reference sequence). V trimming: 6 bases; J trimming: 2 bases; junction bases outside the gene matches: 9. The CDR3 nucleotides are TGTGCCAGCAGCCCGGGGGGGGGGTTGACCTACGAGCAGTACTTC. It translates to CASSPGGGLTYEQYF.

The CDR3 loop reads CASSQTGTVAQPQHF. Here the CDR3 DNA reads TGCGCCAGCAGCCAAACTGGGACAGTCGCCCAGCCCCAGCATTTT. This rearrangement joins TRBV4-1 to TRBJ1-5, with 7 bases lining up with TRBD1. CDR1 MGHRA and CDR2 YSYEKL come from the germline V gene. This CDR3 is built from 15 residues. V shed 2 bases, J shed 7 bases, and the junction held 8 bases outside the gene matches.

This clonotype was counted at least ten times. The CDR3 DNA is TGTGCCAGCAGTAAGGGACTCTATGGCTACACCTTC. Translation gives CASSKGLYGYTF. V is TRBV6-1 and J is TRBJ1-2, with D perhaps matching TRBD1 (5 bases). Trimming removed 5 bases at V and 4 bases at J, with 8 bases between. This CDR3 comprises 12 residues. Germline values: CDR1 MNHNS, CDR2 SASEGT.

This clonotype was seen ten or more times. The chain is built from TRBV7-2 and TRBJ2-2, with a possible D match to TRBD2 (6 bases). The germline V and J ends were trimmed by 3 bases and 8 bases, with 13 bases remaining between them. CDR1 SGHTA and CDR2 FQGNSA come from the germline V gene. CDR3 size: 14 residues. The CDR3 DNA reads TGTGCCAGCAGCTTTGTAGCGGCTCGGGGGGAGCTGTTTTTT. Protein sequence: CASSFVAARGELFF.

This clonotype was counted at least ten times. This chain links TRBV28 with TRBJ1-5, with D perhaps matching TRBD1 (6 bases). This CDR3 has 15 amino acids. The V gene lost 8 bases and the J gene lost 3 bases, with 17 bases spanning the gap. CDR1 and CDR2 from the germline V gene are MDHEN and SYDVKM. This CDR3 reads CASLTPQGINQPQHF. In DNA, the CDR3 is TGTGCCAGCCTAACCCCCCAGGGGATCAATCAGCCCCAGCATTTT.

The CDR3 is CASLPPPRGRSGTDTQYF. The CDR3, as DNA: TGTGCCAGCCTTCCCCCCCCCCGAGGCAGGAGCGGCACAGATACGCAGTATTTT. The chain links TRBV28 to TRBJ2-3, with D unclear. The CDR3 contains 18 residues. Trimming cost V 8 bases and J 1 base, with 25 bases left between them. The germline CDR1 and CDR2 sequences are MDHEN and SYDVKM. The variable domain in full, with the rest retrieved from reference TRBV28 and TRBJ2-3, is DVKVTQSSRYLVKRTGEKVFLECVQDMDHENMFWYRQDPGLGLRLIYFSYDVKMKEKGDIPEGYSVSREKKERFSLILESASTNQTSMYLCASLPPPRGRSGTDTQYFGPGTRLTVL.

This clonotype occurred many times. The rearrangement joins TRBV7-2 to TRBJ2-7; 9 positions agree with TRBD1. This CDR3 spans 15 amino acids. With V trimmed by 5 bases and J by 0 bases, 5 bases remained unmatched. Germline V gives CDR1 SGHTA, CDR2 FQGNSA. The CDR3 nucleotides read TGTGCCAGCAGCACAGGGGGCCACATCTCCTACGAGCAGTACTTC. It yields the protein CASSTGGHISYEQYF.

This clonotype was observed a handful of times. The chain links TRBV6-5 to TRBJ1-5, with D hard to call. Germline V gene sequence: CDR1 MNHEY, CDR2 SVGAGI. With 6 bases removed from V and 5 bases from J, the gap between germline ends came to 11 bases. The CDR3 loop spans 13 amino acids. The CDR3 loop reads CASSYKRDQPQHF. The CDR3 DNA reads TGTGCCAGCAGCTACAAGAGGGATCAGCCCCAGCATTTT.

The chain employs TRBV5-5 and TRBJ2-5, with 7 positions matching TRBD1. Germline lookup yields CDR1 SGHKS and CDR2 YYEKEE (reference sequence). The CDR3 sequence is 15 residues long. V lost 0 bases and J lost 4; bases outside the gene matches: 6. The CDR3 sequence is CASSLATGVPETQYF. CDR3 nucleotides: TGTGCCAGCAGCTTGGCTACAGGGGTTCCAGAGACCCAGTACTTC.

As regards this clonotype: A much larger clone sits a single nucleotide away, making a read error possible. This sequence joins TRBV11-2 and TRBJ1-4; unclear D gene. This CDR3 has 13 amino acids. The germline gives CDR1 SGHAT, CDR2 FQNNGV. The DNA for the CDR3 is TGTGCCAGCAGCTTAGCCGGGAATGAAGAACTGTTTTTT. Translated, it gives CASSLAGNEELFF.

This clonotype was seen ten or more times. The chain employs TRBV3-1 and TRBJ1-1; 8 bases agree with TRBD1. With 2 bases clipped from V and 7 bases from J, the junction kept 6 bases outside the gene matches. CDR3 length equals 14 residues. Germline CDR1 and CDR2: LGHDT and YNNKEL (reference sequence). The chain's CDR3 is CASSQRQGNSEAFF. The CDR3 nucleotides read TGTGCCAGCAGCCAAAGACAGGGGAATAGTGAAGCTTTCTTT.

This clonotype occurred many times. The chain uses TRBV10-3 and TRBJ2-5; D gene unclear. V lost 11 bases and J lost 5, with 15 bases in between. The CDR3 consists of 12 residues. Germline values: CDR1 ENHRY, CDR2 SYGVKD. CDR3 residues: CASRTVGETQYF. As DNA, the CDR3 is TGTGCCTCACGGACCGTTGGCGAGACCCAGTACTTC.

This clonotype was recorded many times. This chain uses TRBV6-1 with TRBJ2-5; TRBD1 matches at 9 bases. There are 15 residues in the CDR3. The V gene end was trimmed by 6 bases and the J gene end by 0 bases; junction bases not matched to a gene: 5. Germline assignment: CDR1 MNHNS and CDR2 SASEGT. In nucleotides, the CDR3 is TGTGCCAGCAGGGGGACAGGGCAGTACCAAGAGACCCAGTACTTC. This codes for CASRGTGQYQETQYF.